Below are 8 T cell receptor beta chains sequenced from a single sample in a study of blood T cell repertoires in COVID-19. Here immunoSEQ multiplex PCR was the method, and the copy in TCRdb shows in-frame clones only, minus some. This repertoire shows roughly 120,000 clones, 65% to 80% found once; its top ten account for about 6.8%. Sequenced sample: peripheral blood. These receptors came from a man aged 65 to 79 with acute or convalescent COVID-19.

This chain connects TRBV6-5 to TRBJ1-2, with D possibly being TRBD1 (6 bases). V dropped 7 bases and J dropped 2 bases, with 17 bases sitting between them. CDR1 is MNHEY, CDR2 SVGAGI, per germline. This CDR3 has 15 residues. The DNA of the CDR3 is TGTGCCAGCATCCCCAGAGGTGACAGGAACTATGGCTACACCTTC. Protein sequence: CASIPRGDRNYGYTF.

The rearrangement uses TRBV7-3 and TRBJ2-7, with 11 nucleotides matching TRBD1. The CDR3 totals 14 residues. Germline V gives CDR1 SGHTA, CDR2 FQGTGA. Trimming at V came to 4 bases and at J to 6 bases, leaving 5 bases not matched to a gene. CDR3 nucleotide sequence: TGTGCCAGCAGCTACCCCGGGACAGGGGGCGAGCAGTACTTC. The encoded protein is CASSYPGTGGEQYF.

The chain links TRBV24-1 to TRBJ2-1; 7 nucleotides match TRBD2. V was pared by 0 bases and J by 0 bases, with 4 bases of the junction left unmatched. The CDR3 length is 17 residues. Germline assignment: CDR1 KGHDR and CDR2 SFDVKD. CDR3 sequence: CATSDLGGEGSYNEQFF. Written as DNA, the CDR3 is TGTGCCACCAGTGATTTGGGAGGGGAGGGCTCCTACAATGAGCAGTTCTTC.

This clone was observed a few times. This rearrangement joins TRBV4-2 to TRBJ2-3; 7 positions agree with TRBD2. CDR3 length equals 16 residues. CDR1 and CDR2 from the germline V gene are LGHNA and YNFKEQ. V dropped 1 base and J dropped 6; count of bases not matched to a gene: 10. The CDR3 nucleotides read TGTGCCAGCAGCCAAGTCACCCTAGCGGTTACTGATACGCAGTATTTT. Amino acid sequence: CASSQVTLAVTDTQYF.

This chain connects TRBV6-5 to TRBJ1-5; D is unclear. The CDR3 sequence is 13 residues long. Trimming took 5 bases from V and 4 from J, leaving 9 bases between them. The germline CDR1 and CDR2 sequences are MNHEY and SVGAGI. CDR3 coding DNA: TGTGCCAGCAGTAACTATCTGAATCAGCCCCAGCATTTT. It encodes CASSNYLNQPQHF.

V and J are TRBV29-1 and TRBJ1-4; maybe TRBD1 (5 bases). Per germline, CDR1 SQVTM and CDR2 ANQGSEA. The CDR3 runs 14 residues. V was pared by 0 bases and J by 7 bases, with 12 bases between. The DNA for the CDR3 is TGCAGCGTTGAAGACAGGGAGGGTCGTGAAAAACTGTTTTTT. Protein sequence: CSVEDREGREKLFF.

V is TRBV7-2 and J is TRBJ2-1; 9 positions match TRBD1. The V segment lost 7 bases and the J segment 6 bases; nucleotides outside the gene matches: 7. The germline V gene has CDR1 SGHTA and CDR2 FQGNSA. This CDR3 comprises 14 residues. The CDR3 bases are TGTGCCAGCATCCGGGACAGGGATGTCAATGAGCAGTTCTTC. Its protein is CASIRDRDVNEQFF. The complete variable domain, with remaining parts taken from reference TRBV7-2 and TRBJ2-1, reads GAGVSQSPSNKVTEKGKDVELRCDPISGHTALYWYRQSLGQGLEFLIYFQGNSAPDKSGLPSDRFSAERTGGSVSTLTIQRTQQEDSAVYLCASIRDRDVNEQFFGPGTRLTVL.

The genes are TRBV30 and TRBJ1-5; 7 bases match TRBD1. CDR1 and CDR2 (germline): GTSNPN, SVGIG (reference sequence). The J segment lost 2 bases and the V segment lost 5 bases, leaving 9 bases of the junction unmatched. The CDR3 has 15 amino acids. The CDR3 is CAWDSGGKGNQPQHF. DNA for the CDR3: TGTGCCTGGGACTCAGGGGGGAAGGGCAATCAGCCCCAGCATTTT. Complete variable domain (other parts from reference TRBV30 and TRBJ1-5): SQTIHQWPATLVQPVGSPLSLECTVEGTSNPNLYWYRQAAGRGLQLLFYSVGIGQISSEVPQNLSASRPQDRQFILSSKKLLLSDSGFYLCAWDSGGKGNQPQHFGDGTRLSIL.